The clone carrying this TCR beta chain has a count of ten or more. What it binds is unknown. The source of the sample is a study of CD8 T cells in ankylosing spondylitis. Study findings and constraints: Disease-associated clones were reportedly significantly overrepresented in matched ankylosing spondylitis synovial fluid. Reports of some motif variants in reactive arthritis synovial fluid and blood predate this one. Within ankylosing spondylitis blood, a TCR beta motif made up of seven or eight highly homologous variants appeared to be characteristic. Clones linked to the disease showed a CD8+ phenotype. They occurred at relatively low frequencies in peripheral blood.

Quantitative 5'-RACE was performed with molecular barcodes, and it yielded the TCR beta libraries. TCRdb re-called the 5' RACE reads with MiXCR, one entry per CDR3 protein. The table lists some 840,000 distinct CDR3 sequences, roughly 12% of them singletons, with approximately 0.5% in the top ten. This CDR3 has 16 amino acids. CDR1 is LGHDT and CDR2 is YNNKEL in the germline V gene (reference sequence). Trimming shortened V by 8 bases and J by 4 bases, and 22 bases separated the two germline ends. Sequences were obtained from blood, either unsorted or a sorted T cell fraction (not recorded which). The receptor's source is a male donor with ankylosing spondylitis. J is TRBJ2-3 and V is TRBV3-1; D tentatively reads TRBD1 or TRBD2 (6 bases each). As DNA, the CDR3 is TGTGCCAGCTCTGATCGCGCGAGGGGGGCCGCAGATACGCAGTATTTT. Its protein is CASSDRARGAADTQYF.